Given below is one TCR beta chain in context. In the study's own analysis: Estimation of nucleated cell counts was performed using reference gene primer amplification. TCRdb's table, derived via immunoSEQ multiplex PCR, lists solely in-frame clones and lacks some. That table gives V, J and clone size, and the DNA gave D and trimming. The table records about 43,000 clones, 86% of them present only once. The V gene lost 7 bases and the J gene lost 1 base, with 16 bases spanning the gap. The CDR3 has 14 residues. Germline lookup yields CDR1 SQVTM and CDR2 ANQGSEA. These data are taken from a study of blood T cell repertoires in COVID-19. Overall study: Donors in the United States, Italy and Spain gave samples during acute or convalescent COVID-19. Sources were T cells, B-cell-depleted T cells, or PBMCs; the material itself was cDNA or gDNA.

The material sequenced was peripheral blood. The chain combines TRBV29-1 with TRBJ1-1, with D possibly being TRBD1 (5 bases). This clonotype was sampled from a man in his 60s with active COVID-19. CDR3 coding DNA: TGCAGCGGTTTCGGGGGAGACGAGAACACTGAAGCTTTCTTT. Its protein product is CSGFGGDENTEAFF.